Included here is one T cell receptor beta chain sequence, with context. Its antigen is unidentified. The data stem from a study of CXCR3-negative and CXCR3-positive naive CD8 T cells. Findings of the study overall: TRB CDR3 hydrophobicity was greater in CXCR3-positive naive cells than in CXCR3-negative naive cells. TRBV-TRBJ usage matched between naive CXCR3-negative and CXCR3-positive cells but not between memory cells.

CDR1 is MNHEY and CDR2 is SMNVEV in the germline V gene (reference sequence). The CDR3 runs 14 residues. The authors gated naive CD8+ T cells as CD45RO-CCR7+CD27+CD95-. Libraries were UMI-labeled 5' RACE TRB cDNA. TCRdb re-called the 5' RACE reads and catalogs CDR3 proteins one per entry, DNA excluded. The table lists about 150,000 distinct CDR3 sequences. The rearrangement joins TRBV27 to TRBJ2-4; the TCRdb call, TRBD1, lacks DNA for checking. The receptor was derived from a human donor in good health. Some clones in this sample may be carry-over from other donors' samples. Sequencing was performed on naive CXCR3+ CD8+ T cells from blood. Subset in this sample: CD45RO-CCR7+CD27+CD95- naive CD8+ T cells expressing CXCR3 (TNR3+). The CDR3 protein is CASSPGQAKNIQYF.